This T cell receptor beta chain was found in a study of T cell repertoires in aging, cancer and after chemotherapy (dated by TCRdb to about 2019). Some background on the complete study: The donors fell into six age groups ranging from 30 or younger to 70 or older, and each group had at least three individuals. Control TCR repertoires from healthy donors were recorded over several months to years, and clear clonal overlap was observed across re-sampling. In total, the full dataset held millions of TCR reads. Peripheral blood TCR beta repertoires from healthy donors and cancer patients were profiled to examine immunoaging and T cell reconstitution after chemotherapy. The cohort comprised 200 to 250 cancer patients, 90 to 94 with hematological and 110 to 130 with solid cancers, plus 95 healthy donors as a reference group.

Counted from cysteine to phenylalanine, this CDR3 has 13 amino acids. Only the CDR3 DNA is retained, 39 bases long and in frame from the first base. Reading the germline V gene gives CDR1 SGHRS and CDR2 YFSETQ. Rearranged TRB sequences spanning V, D and J segments were amplified by multiplex touch-down PCR using a mixed TRB-A/B primer pool. Illumina adapters and sample indices were attached to the amplicons through two consecutive PCR reactions run with Phusion HS II polymerase. After gel purification with the NucleoSpin Gel and PCR Clean-up kit, the amplicons were checked using Qubit and an Agilent 2100 Bioanalyzer. Sequencing of the libraries was done on an Illumina MiSeq with paired-end, single-indexed 600-cycle runs. For the original study's pipeline: MiXCR versions 2.12 and 3.0.5 were used to process TRB sequences. Each unique CDR3 nucleotide sequence counted as one clone, and only productive sequences with at least two reads were retained. The repertoire metrics were Shannon diversity, evenness, clonality (defined as one minus evenness), and alpha-parameterized diversity profiles covering alpha 0 to 5. Generation probabilities of clones in paired pre- and post-chemotherapy samples were computed with the IGoR algorithm. TCRdb reprocessing: public reads trimmed at Q25 with fastp, clones called with MiXCR, in-frame beta chains kept. Identical CDR3 protein sequences are pooled into one entry, listed with their most common genes and DNA. Clone size and V and J calls follow TCRdb, not the original study. The sample includes about 8,700 distinct CDR3 sequences, with roughly a third observed a single time. The top ten hold roughly 3.3% of the sample.

TCR beta rearrangements were amplified from genomic DNA extracted from peripheral blood rather than from sorted cells or RNA. Worth noting for this clonotype: Its antigen remains undetermined. At one of its ends the junction is not consistent with the germline gene, which may arise from a read error.

Findings and caveats that apply to the study as a whole: An increase in median generation probability over the chemotherapy interval was observed in both cancer cohorts, suggesting that the repertoire was reconstituted through rebound thymic output. It was noted by the authors that conclusions about immunological memory after chemotherapy cannot be drawn from the repertoire data. Untreated patients with hematological or solid cancers showed significantly lower blood TCR diversity and higher clonality than age-matched healthy donors. In healthy donors, the decline in TCR diversity with age was mainly explained by loss of richness, whereas in cancer patients loss of evenness was also found to contribute.

Sequencing input: blood. This clonotype was sampled from a human donor in good health. The V and J genes are TRBV5-1 and TRBJ2-5; D gene: possibly TRBD1, on 6 matching bases. At the DNA level, the sequence is TGTGCCAGCAGCCCGAAACAGGGAATCGACCAGTACTTC. The encoded protein is CASSPKQGIDQYF.